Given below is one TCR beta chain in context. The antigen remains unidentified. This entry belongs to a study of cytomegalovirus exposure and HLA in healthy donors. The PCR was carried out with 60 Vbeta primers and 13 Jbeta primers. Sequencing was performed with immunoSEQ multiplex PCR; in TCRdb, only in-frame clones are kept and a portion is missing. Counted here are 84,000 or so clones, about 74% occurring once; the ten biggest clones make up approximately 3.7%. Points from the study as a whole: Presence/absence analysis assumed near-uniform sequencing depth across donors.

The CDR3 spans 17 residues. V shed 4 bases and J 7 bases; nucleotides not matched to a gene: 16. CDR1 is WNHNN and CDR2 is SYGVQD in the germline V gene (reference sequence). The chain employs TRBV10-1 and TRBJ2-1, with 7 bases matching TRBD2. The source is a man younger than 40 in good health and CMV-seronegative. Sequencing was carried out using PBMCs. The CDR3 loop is CASSGWASGINRNEQFF. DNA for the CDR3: TGCGCCAGCAGTGGATGGGCTAGCGGTATTAATAGGAATGAGCAGTTCTTC.